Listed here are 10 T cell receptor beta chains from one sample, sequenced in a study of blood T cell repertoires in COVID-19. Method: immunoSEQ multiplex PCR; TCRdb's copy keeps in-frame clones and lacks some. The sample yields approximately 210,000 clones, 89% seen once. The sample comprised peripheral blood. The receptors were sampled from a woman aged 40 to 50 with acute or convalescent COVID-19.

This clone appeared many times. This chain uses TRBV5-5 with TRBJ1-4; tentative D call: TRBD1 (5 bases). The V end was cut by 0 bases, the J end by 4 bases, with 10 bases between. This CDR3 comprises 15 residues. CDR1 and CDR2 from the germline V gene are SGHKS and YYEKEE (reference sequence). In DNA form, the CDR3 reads TGTGCCAGCAGCTTGGATAAGGGGCGTAATGAAAAACTGTTTTTT. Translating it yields CASSLDKGRNEKLFF. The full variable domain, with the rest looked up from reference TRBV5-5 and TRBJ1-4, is DAGVTQSPTHLIKTRGQQVTLRCSPISGHKSVSWYQQVLGQGPQFIFQYYEKEERGRGNFPDRFSARQFPNYSSELNVNALLLGDSALYLCASSLDKGRNEKLFFGSGTQLSVL.

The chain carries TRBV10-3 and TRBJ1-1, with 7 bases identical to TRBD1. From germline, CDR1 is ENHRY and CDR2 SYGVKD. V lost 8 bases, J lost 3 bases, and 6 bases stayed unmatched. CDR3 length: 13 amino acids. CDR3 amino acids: CAIGRQGDTEAFF. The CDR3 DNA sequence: TGTGCCATCGGTAGACAGGGTGACACTGAAGCTTTCTTT.

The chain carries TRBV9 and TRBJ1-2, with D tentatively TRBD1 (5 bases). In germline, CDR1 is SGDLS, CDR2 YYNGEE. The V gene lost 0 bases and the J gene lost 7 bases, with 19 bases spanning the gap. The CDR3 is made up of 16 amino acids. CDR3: CASSVVPQGPGSGYTF. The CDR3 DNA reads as TGTGCCAGCAGCGTAGTTCCCCAGGGTCCTGGTAGTGGCTACACCTTC.

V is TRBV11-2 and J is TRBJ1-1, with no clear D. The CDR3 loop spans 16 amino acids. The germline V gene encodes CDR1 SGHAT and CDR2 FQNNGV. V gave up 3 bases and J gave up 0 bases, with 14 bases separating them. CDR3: CASSFPLGNVNTEAFF. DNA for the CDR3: TGTGCCAGCAGCTTTCCCCTCGGGAACGTGAACACTGAAGCTTTCTTT.

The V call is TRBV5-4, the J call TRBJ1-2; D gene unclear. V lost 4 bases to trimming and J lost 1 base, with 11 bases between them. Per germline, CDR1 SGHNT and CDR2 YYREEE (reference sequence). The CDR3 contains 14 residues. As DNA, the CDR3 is TGTGCCAGCAGCCTCTTGGGAGGTAACTATGGCTACACCTTC. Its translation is CASSLLGGNYGYTF.

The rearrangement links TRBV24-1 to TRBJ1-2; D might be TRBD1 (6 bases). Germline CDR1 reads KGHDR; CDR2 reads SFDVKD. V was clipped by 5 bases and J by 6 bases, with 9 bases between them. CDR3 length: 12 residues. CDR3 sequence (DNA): TGTGCCACCAGTGGATGGACAGATGGCTACACCTTC. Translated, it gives CATSGWTDGYTF.

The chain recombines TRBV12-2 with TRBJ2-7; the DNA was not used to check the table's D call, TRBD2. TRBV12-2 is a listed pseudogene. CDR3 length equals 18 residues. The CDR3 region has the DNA TGTGCAAGTCGCCCCCCCGGTGGACTAGCGGGGGCCTACTACGAGCAGTACGTC. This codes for CASRPPGGLAGAYYEQYV.

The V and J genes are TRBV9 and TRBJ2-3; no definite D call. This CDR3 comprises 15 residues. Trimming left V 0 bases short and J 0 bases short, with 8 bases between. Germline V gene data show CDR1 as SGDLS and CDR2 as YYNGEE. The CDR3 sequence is CASSVGPSSTDTQYF. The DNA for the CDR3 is TGTGCCAGCAGCGTAGGGCCTAGTAGCACAGATACGCAGTATTTT.

CDR3 coding DNA: TGTGCCACCAGTGATCTCGGACGGGATGAAGCTTTCTTT. It is translated as CATSDLGRDEAFF. The rearrangement joins TRBV24-1 to TRBJ1-1; no definite D call. Germline lookup yields CDR1 KGHDR and CDR2 SFDVKD. The CDR3 sequence is 13 residues long. Trimming cost V 3 bases and J 7 bases, with 11 bases left between them.

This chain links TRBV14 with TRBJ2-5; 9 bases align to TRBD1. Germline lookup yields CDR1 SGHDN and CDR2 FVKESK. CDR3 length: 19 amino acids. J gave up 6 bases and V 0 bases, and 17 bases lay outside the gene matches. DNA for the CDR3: TGTGCCAGCAGCCAAGAAGGGTTTCGGGACAGGGAGGGTTTAAAGACCCAGTACTTC. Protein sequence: CASSQEGFRDREGLKTQYF.